These 14 T cell receptor beta chains were sequenced from one sample in a study of T cells after yellow fever vaccination. TCRdb reanalysed the 5' RACE reads using MiXCR and keeps one entry per CDR3 protein. Of nearly 550,000 distinct CDR3 sequences listed, 15% to 20% are singletons. The input for sequencing was PBMCs, taken 15 days after the yellow fever booster vaccination. These receptors were collected from a man under 40 who received the YFV17D yellow fever vaccine.

This clonotype was detected many times. V and J are TRBV5-1 and TRBJ2-1; D is possibly TRBD1 (6 bases). V gave up 0 bases and J gave up 0 bases, with 10 bases separating them. Germline CDR1 reads SGHRS; CDR2 reads YFSETQ. The CDR3 loop spans 16 amino acids. For the CDR3, the DNA is TGCGCCAGCAGCTTGGCCGTAGGGGGCTCCTACAATGAGCAGTTCTTC. Protein product: CASSLAVGGSYNEQFF.

This clonotype was seen a handful of times. The genes are TRBV5-1 and TRBJ2-1; the match to TRBD1 covers 12 bases. The CDR3 sequence is 15 residues long. Germline CDR1 is SGHRS and CDR2 is YFSETQ. V trimming: 4 bases; J trimming: 4 bases; junction bases outside the gene matches: 3. This chain's CDR3 is CASSMGQGAYNEQFF. In nucleotides, the CDR3 is TGCGCCAGCAGCATGGGACAGGGGGCTTACAATGAGCAGTTCTTC.

This clonotype was counted only a few times. This sequence joins TRBV29-1 and TRBJ1-2; 10 bases line up with TRBD1. The CDR3 extends over 14 amino acids. CDR1 and CDR2 (germline): SQVTM, ANQGSEA. J gave up 4 bases and V 4 bases, and 6 bases lay outside the gene matches. CDR3 DNA: TGCAGCGTTGGGACAGGGGGTATTGGCTATGGCTACACCTTC. Amino acids: CSVGTGGIGYGYTF. The whole variable domain, filled in from reference TRBV29-1 and TRBJ1-2, reads SAVISQKPSRDICQRGTSLTIQCQVDSQVTMMFWYRQQPGQSLTLIATANQGSEATYESGFVIDKFPISRPNLTFSTLTVSNMSPEDSSIYLCSVGTGGIGYGYTFGSGTRLTVV.

The chain carries TRBV5-1 and TRBJ2-5; perhaps TRBD2 as D (6 bases). Deletions cut 2 bases from V and 2 bases from J, with 10 bases between. CDR1 and CDR2 from the germline V gene are SGHRS and YFSETQ. This CDR3 is 14 amino acids long. The CDR3 coding sequence is TGCGCCAGCAGCTTCGGCGGGATTCAAGAGACCCAGTACTTC. Protein product: CASSFGGIQETQYF.

The V and J genes are TRBV30 and TRBJ2-7; 10 nucleotides align to TRBD2. The CDR3 runs to 14 residues. Germline V CDR1 and CDR2: GTSNPN, SVGIG (reference sequence). Trimming at V came to 6 bases and at J to 3 bases, leaving 8 bases not matched to a gene. For the CDR3, the DNA is TGTGCCTGTTTGGGGACTAGCGCCTTCTACGAGCAGTACTTC. Its protein product is CACLGTSAFYEQYF.

This clonotype came up a few times. Written as DNA, the CDR3 is TGTGCCAGCAGTTTCTTCGGGAGGGGTAGCACAGATACGCAGTATTTT. Amino acids: CASSFFGRGSTDTQYF. The chain links TRBV6-5 to TRBJ2-3; TRBD2 aligns across 8 bases. The CDR3 length is 16 residues. V dropped 4 bases and J dropped 0; count of bases not matched to a gene: 6. Per germline, CDR1 MNHEY and CDR2 SVGAGI.

The rearrangement uses TRBV6-5 and TRBJ2-5; the D is unclear. Germline-derived CDR1 and CDR2 are MNHEY and SVGAGI. With 0 bases removed from V and 5 bases from J, the gap between germline ends came to 13 bases. The CDR3 loop spans 15 amino acids. CDR3 protein: CASSYSPLDLETQYF. The CDR3 DNA sequence: TGTGCCAGCAGTTACTCTCCTCTGGATCTGGAGACCCAGTACTTC.

There are a few counts of this clonotype. At one of its ends the junction is not consistent with the germline gene, which may arise from a read error. The J gene is TRBJ2-3, the V gene TRBV10-3; 7 nucleotides align to TRBD2. The CDR3 runs to 12 residues. Looked up from germline, CDR1 is ENHRY and CDR2 is SYGVKD. CDR3 DNA sequence: TGTGCCACCCAGACTAGCAGAGATACGCAGTATTTT. It encodes CATQTSRDTQYF.

The chain couples TRBV12-3 or TRBV12-4 to TRBJ2-2, with 7 bases fitting TRBD2. The CDR3 totals 16 residues. The junction had 10 bases not matched to a gene; V was cut back by 4 bases and J by 5 bases. CDR3 sequence: CASSSTSTNLTGELFF. In DNA form, the CDR3 reads TGTGCCAGCAGTTCGACTAGCACAAACCTTACCGGGGAGCTGTTTTTT.

The rearrangement uses TRBV12-3 or TRBV12-4 and TRBJ2-3, with 10 nucleotides matching TRBD1. The CDR3 totals 16 residues. Trimming took 0 bases from V and 4 from J; bases not matched to a gene: 4. CDR3 residues: CASSLAPGQGADTQYF. In DNA form, the CDR3 reads TGTGCCAGCAGTTTAGCGCCCGGACAGGGGGCAGATACGCAGTATTTT.

The gene calls are TRBV29-1 and TRBJ2-7; D is unresolved. The CDR3 extends over 12 amino acids. With 2 bases removed from V and 2 bases from J, the gap between germline ends came to 7 bases. Germline CDR1 is SQVTM and CDR2 is ANQGSEA. CDR3 protein: CSVETGAYEQYF. DNA for the CDR3: TGCAGCGTTGAAACTGGGGCCTACGAGCAGTACTTC.

The chain carries TRBV21-1 and TRBJ2-7; the table's D call TRBD1 went unverified against the DNA. TRBV21-1 is annotated as a pseudogene. This CDR3 contains 14 residues. The CDR3 loop reads CASSTRDRRYEQYF. CDR3 coding DNA: TGTGCCAGCAGCACCCGGGACAGGAGATACGAGCAGTACTTC.

This CDR3 reads CSVLAGISTDTQYF. The CDR3 nucleotides read TGCAGCGTGCTAGCGGGGATAAGCACAGATACGCAGTATTTT. The chain employs TRBV29-1 and TRBJ2-3; 9 bases align to TRBD2. Germline V gives CDR1 SQVTM, CDR2 ANQGSEA. Unmatched junction bases numbered 4, after V lost 6 bases and J lost 0 bases. The CDR3 contains 14 residues.

There are a few counts of this clonotype. The chain couples TRBV28 to TRBJ1-2, with 7 bases lining up with TRBD1. The CDR3 covers 12 residues. Germline lookup yields CDR1 MDHEN and CDR2 SYDVKM. Germline trimming cut 7 bases from V and 4 bases from J; bases unmatched to any gene: 3. The CDR3 loop is CASKDRIYGYTF. The CDR3 DNA reads as TGTGCCAGCAAGGACAGGATCTATGGCTACACCTTC.